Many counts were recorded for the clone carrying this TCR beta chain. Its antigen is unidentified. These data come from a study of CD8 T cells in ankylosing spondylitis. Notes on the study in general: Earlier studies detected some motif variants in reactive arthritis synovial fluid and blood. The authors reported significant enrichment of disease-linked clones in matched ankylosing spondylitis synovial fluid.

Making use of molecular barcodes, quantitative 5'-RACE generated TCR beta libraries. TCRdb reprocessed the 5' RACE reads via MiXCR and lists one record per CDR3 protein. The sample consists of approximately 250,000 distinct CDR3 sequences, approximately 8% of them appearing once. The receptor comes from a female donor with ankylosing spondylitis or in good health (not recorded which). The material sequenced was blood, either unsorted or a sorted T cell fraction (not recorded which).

CDR3: CASSRSRREGPETQYF. The CDR3 DNA follows: TGTGCCAGCAGCCGTTCACGGAGGGAGGGCCCGGAGACCCAGTACTTC. This sequence joins TRBV7-2 and TRBJ2-5; 7 bases match TRBD2. This CDR3 has 16 residues. V lost 5 bases to trimming and J lost 5 bases; unmatched junction nucleotides: 14. Germline CDR1 and CDR2: SGHTA and FQGNSA.